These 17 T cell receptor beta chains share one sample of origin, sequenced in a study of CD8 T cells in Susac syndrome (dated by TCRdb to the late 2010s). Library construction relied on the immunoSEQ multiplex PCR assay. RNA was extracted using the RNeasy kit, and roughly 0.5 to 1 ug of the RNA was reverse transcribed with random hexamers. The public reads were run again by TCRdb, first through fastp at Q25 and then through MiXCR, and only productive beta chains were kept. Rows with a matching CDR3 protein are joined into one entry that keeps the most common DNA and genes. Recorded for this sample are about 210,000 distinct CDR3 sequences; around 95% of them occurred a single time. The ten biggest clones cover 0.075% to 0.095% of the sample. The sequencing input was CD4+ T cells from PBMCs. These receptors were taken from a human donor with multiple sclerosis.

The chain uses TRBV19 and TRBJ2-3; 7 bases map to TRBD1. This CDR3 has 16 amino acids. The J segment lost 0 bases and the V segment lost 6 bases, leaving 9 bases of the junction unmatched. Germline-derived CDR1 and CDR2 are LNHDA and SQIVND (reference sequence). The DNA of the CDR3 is TGTGCCAGTAGCCCGAGGGGACAGCCTAGCACAGATACGCAGTATTTT. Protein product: CASSPRGQPSTDTQYF. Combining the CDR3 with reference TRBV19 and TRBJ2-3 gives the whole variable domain DGGITQSPKYLFRKEGQNVTLSCEQNLNHDAMYWYRQDPGQGLRLIYYSQIVNDFQKGDIAEGYSVSREKKESFPLTVTSAQKNPTAFYLCASSPRGQPSTDTQYFGPGTRLTVL.

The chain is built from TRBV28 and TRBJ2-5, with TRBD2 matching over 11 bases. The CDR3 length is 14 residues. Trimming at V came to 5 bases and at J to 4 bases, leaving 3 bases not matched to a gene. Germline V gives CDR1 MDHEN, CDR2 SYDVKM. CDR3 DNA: TGTGCCAGCAGTCCTAGCGGGAGGATAGAGACCCAGTACTTC. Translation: CASSPSGRIETQYF.

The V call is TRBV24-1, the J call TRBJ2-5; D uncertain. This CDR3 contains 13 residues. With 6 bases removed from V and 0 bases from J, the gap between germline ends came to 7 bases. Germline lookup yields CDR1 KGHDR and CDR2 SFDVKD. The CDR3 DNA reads TGTGCCACCAGTCGGGTGTACCAAGAGACCCAGTACTTC. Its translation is CATSRVYQETQYF.

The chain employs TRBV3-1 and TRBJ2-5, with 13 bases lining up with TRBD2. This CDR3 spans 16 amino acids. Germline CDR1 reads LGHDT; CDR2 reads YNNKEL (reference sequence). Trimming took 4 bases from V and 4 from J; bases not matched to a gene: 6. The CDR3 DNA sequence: TGTGCCAGCAGCCGAAGCGGACTAGCGGGGGCAGAGACCCAGTACTTC. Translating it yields CASSRSGLAGAETQYF.

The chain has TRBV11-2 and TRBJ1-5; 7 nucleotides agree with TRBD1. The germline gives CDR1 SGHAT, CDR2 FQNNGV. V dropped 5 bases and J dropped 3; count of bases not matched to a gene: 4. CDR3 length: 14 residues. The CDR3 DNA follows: TGTGCCAGCAGCATGGGACAGTACAATCAGCCCCAGCATTTT. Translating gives CASSMGQYNQPQHF.

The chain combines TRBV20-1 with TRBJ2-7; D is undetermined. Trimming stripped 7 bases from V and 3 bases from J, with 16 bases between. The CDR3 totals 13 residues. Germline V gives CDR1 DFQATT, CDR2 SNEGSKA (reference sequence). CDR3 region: CSVLADALYEQYF. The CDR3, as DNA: TGCAGTGTTTTGGCGGATGCCCTCTACGAGCAGTACTTC.

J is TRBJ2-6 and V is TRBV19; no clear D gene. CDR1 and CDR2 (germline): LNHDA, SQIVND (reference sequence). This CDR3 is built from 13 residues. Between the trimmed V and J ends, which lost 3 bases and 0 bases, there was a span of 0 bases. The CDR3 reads CASSISGANVLTF. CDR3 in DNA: TGTGCCAGTAGTATCTCTGGGGCCAACGTCCTGACTTTC.

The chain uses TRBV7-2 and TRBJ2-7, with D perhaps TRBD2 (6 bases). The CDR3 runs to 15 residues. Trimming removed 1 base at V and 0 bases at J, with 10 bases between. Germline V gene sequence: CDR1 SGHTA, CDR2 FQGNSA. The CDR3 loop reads CASSLEAGSSYEQYF. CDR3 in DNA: TGTGCCAGCAGCTTAGAGGCGGGGAGCTCCTACGAGCAGTACTTC.

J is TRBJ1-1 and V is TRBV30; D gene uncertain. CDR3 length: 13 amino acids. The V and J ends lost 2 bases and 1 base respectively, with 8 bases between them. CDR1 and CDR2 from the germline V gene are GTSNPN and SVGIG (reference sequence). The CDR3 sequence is CAWSIYQNTEAFF. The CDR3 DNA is TGTGCCTGGAGTATATACCAGAACACTGAAGCTTTCTTT.

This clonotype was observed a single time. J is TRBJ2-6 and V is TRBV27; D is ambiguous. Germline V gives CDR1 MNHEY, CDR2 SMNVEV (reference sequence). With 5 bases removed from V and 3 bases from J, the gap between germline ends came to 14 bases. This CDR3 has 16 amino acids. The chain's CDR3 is CASSPRSVGGANVLTF. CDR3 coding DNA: TGTGCCAGCAGTCCTAGATCGGTTGGTGGGGCCAACGTCCTGACTTTC.

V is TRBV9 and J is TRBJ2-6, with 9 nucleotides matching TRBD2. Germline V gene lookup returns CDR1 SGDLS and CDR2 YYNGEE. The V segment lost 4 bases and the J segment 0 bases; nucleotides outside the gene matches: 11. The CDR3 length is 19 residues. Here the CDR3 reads CASSLAGAGGLSGANVLTF. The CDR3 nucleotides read TGTGCCAGCAGCTTAGCGGGAGCGGGAGGACTCTCTGGGGCCAACGTCCTGACTTTC.

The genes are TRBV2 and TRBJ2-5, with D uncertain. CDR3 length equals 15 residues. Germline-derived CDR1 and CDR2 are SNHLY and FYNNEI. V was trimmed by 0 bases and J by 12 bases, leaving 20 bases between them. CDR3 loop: CASSEAKGPADPKYF. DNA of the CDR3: TGTGCCAGCAGTGAAGCAAAGGGTCCCGCCGACCCTAAGTACTTC.

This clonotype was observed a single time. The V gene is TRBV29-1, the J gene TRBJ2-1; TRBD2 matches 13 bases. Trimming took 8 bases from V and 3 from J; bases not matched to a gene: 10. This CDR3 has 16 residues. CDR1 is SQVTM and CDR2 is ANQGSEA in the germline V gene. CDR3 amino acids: CSSDPWTSGSYNEQFF. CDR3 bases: TGCAGCTCCGACCCTTGGACTAGCGGGAGCTACAATGAGCAGTTCTTC.

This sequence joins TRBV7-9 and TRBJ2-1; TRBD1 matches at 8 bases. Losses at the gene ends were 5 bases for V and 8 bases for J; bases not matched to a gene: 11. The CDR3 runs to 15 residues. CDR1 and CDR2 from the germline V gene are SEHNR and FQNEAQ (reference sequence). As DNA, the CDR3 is TGTGCCAGCAGCCACGGACAGGGTTTGAGGGATGAGCAGTTCTTC. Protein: CASSHGQGLRDEQFF.

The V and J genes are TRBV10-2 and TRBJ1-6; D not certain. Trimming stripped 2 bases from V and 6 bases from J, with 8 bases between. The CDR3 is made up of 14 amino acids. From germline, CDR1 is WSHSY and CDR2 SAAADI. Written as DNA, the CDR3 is TGCGCCAGCAGTGAGAAAGGATTTAATTCACCCCTCCACTTT. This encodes CASSEKGFNSPLHF.

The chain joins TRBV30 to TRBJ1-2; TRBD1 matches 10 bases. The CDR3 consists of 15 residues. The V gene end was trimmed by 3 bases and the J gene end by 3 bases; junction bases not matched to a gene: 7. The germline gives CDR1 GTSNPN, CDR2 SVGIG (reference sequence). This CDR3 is CAWSEGTGDYYGYTF. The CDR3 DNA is TGTGCCTGGAGCGAGGGGACAGGGGACTACTATGGCTACACCTTC. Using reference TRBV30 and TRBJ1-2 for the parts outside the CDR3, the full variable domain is SQTIHQWPATLVQPVGSPLSLECTVEGTSNPNLYWYRQAAGRGLQLLFYSVGIGQISSEVPQNLSASRPQDRQFILSSKKLLLSDSGFYLCAWSEGTGDYYGYTFGSGTRLTVV.

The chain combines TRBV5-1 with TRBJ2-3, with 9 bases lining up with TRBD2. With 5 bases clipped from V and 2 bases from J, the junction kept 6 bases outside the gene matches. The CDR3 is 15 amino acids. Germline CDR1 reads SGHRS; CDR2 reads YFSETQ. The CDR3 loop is CASSSSGADTDTQYF. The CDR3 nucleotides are TGCGCCAGCAGTTCTAGCGGGGCGGACACAGATACGCAGTATTTT.